These 8 T cell receptor beta chains were sequenced from one sample in a study of CD8 T cells in Susac syndrome. It was with random hexamers that about 0.45 to 1 ug RNA was reverse transcribed. Via MiXCR, TCRdb re-called the immunoSEQ multiplex PCR reads, giving one row per CDR3 protein. Of about 24,000 distinct CDR3 sequences listed, 93% are singletons. The source material was CD8+ T cells from PBMCs. Receptor source: a human donor with Susac syndrome.

J is TRBJ2-5 and V is TRBV4-3; the match to TRBD2 covers 7 bases. The V gene end was trimmed by 0 bases and the J gene end by 5 bases; junction bases not matched to a gene: 6. This CDR3 region has 15 residues. Germline CDR1 reads LGHNA; CDR2 reads YSLEER. In DNA, the CDR3 is TGCGCCAGCAGCCAAGAGGGGGGGGATGGGGAGACCCAGTACTTC. Residues: CASSQEGGDGETQYF.

J is TRBJ1-1 and V is TRBV5-4, with D uncertain. Trimming took 0 bases from V and 2 from J, leaving 5 bases between them. The CDR3 is made up of 13 amino acids. Germline-derived CDR1 and CDR2 are SGHNT and YYREEE (reference sequence). CDR3 protein: CASSLAENTEAFF. CDR3 nucleotide sequence: TGTGCCAGCAGCTTGGCCGAAAACACTGAAGCTTTCTTT. The full variable domain, completed using reference TRBV5-4 and TRBJ1-1, is ETGVTQSPTHLIKTRGQQVTLRCSSQSGHNTVSWYQQALGQGPQFIFQYYREEENGRGNFPPRFSGLQFPNYSSELNVNALELDDSALYLCASSLAENTEAFFGQGTRLTVV.

The V call is TRBV24-1, the J call TRBJ2-5; D uncertain. Germline V lookup: CDR1 KGHDR, CDR2 SFDVKD. This CDR3 has 13 residues. The ends were cut back, 9 bases at V and 3 bases at J, with 13 bases in the middle. The CDR3 sequence: CATGQPTEETQYF. Written as DNA, the CDR3 is TGTGCCACCGGGCAGCCAACCGAAGAGACCCAGTACTTC.

This chain joins TRBV7-9 and TRBJ1-4, with a weak D call TRBD1 (5 bases). Germline CDR1 SEHNR, CDR2 FQNEAQ (reference sequence). The CDR3 length is 13 residues. The V end was cut by 4 bases, the J end by 6 bases, with 9 bases between. This CDR3 reads CASSSRGDEKLFF. The DNA for the CDR3 is TGTGCCAGCAGCTCCCGAGGGGATGAAAAACTGTTTTTT.

The V gene is TRBV28, the J gene TRBJ2-1; D assignment may be TRBD1 or TRBD2 (6 bases each). Per the germline V gene, CDR1 is MDHEN and CDR2 is SYDVKM. V was cut by 1 base and J by 7 bases, with 8 bases left in between. The CDR3 runs to 13 residues. CDR3 sequence: CASSLLGGNEQFF. The DNA for the CDR3 is TGTGCCAGCAGTTTATTAGGGGGGAATGAGCAGTTCTTC.

V is TRBV3-1 and J is TRBJ2-2; possible D gene TRBD2, 5 bases. The CDR3 has 13 residues. Trimming left V 1 base short and J 5 bases short, with 5 bases between. The germline CDR1 and CDR2 sequences are LGHDT and YNNKEL (reference sequence). CDR3 DNA sequence: TGTGCCAGCAGCCAAGGGACTACCGGGGAGCTGTTTTTT. This gives the protein CASSQGTTGELFF.

The chain recombines TRBV11-3 with TRBJ2-5; TRBD2 matches at 9 bases. Germline CDR1 reads SGHNT; CDR2 reads YENEEA. Germline trimming cut 4 bases from V and 2 bases from J; bases unmatched to any gene: 5. The CDR3 has 15 amino acids. CDR3 residues: CASSSRLAGQETQYF. DNA for the CDR3: TGTGCCAGCAGCTCAAGGCTAGCGGGACAAGAGACCCAGTACTTC.

The rearrangement links TRBV7-9 to TRBJ2-1; unclear D gene. This CDR3 is built from 13 residues. Between the trimmed V and J ends, which lost 6 bases and 3 bases, there was a span of 9 bases. The germline gives CDR1 SEHNR, CDR2 FQNEAQ (reference sequence). The CDR3 sequence: CASSPANYNEQFF. The DNA for the CDR3 is TGTGCCAGCAGTCCCGCCAACTACAATGAGCAGTTCTTC.